The clone carrying this TCR beta chain was detected once. The antigen is undetermined. The junction departs from germline at one end; a sequencing error may be responsible. The sample comes from a study of T cell responses to AZD1222 COVID-19 vaccine. The study, taken as a whole, reports: White British people made up most donors, females outnumbered males, and clonal diversity was possibly underestimated.

In germline, CDR1 is SSHAT, CDR2 FNYEAQ (reference sequence). The CDR3 spans 13 residues. Clones were read by immunoSEQ multiplex PCR, and TCRdb kept only the in-frame ones, dropping some. Among 99,000 or so clones listed, roughly 87% were seen once. The clonotype comes from an adult in good health. Sequenced material: peripheral blood, taken on day 0 of AZD1222 vaccination. The chain joins TRBV7-7 to TRBJ2-7; D not certain. The CDR3 DNA sequence: TGTGCTAGCAGCTTATATTCGGGTTACGAGCAGTACTTC. Its protein is CASSLYSGYEQYF.